The T cell receptor beta chain described here comes from a study of T cells of healthy individuals. TCRdb reanalysed the 5' RACE reads using MiXCR and keeps one entry per CDR3 protein. The profile shows about 41,000 distinct CDR3 sequences, 4% to 5.5% of them singletons. This receptor was taken from a human donor in good health.

In DNA form, the CDR3 reads TGTGCCAGTAGATGGGGGAACACTGAAGCTTTCTTT. This gives the protein CASRWGNTEAFF. This chain connects TRBV19 to TRBJ1-1, with no clear D. The V gene lost 6 bases and the J gene lost 1 base, with 6 bases spanning the gap. This CDR3 region has 12 residues. Germline loops: CDR1 LNHDA, CDR2 SQIVND (reference sequence).